This T cell receptor (beta chain) was recovered during a study of control samples from healthy donors and cancer patients (dated by TCRdb to about 2020). In the germline V gene, CDR1 corresponds to MDHEN and CDR2 to SYDVKM. For this chain, trimming is 8 bases at the V end and 7 bases at the J end, and the number of junction bases without a gene match is 3. The CDR3 runs 13 amino acids, cysteine and phenylalanine included. The sequence is cut down to CDR3 DNA, 39 bases in frame from base 1. As for this clone: Its antigen is unknown. Base qualities are not recorded, but no much larger clone differs from it by a single base.

Libraries were prepared through the immunoSEQ multiplex PCR assay. This is the immuneACCESS table as TCRdb keeps it, with only in-frame sequences that have V and J called. A part of the clones is gone; compared with another copy, unresolved V genes explain less than half, and the rest is unexplained. A total of over 80,000 clones appear in this sample, around 80% of them only once. The ten largest clonotypes hold about 2% of the sample. The source of this sequence is a man between 60 and 75 years old in good health. Sequenced: blood. The V gene is TRBV28 and the J gene is TRBJ1-6; TRBD1 agrees with 9 junctional bases. The DNA reads as follows: TGTGCCAGCCGGACAGGGGTAAATTCACCCCTCCACTTT. Its protein reads: CASRTGVNSPLHF.